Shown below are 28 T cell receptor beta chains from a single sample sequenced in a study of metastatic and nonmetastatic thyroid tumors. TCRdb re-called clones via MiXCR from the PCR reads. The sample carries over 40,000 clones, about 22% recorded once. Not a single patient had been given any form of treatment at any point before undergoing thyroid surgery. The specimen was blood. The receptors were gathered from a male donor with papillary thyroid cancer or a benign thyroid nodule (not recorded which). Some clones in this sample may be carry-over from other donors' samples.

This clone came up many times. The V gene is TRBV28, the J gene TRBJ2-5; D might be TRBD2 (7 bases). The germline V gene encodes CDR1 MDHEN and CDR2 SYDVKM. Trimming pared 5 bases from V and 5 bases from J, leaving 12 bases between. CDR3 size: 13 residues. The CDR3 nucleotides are TGTGCCAGCAGTGGGGGGGGCGTCGAGACCCAGTACTTC. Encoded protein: CASSGGGVETQYF.

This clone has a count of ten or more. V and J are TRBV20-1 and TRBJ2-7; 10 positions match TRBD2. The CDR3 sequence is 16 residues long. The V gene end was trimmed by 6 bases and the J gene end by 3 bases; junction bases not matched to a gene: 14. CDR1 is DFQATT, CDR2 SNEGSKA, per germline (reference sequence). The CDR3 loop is CSAAPSLLAGFYEQYF. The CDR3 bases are TGCAGTGCGGCACCATCTCTACTAGCGGGATTCTACGAGCAGTACTTC.

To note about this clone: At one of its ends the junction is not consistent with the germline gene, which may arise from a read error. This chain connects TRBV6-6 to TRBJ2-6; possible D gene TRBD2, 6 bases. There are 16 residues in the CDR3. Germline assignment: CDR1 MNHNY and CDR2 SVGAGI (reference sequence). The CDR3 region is CASSTPGVSGANVLTF. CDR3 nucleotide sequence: TGTGCCAGCAGTACTCCGGGGGTCTCTGGGGCCAACGTCCTTACTTTC.

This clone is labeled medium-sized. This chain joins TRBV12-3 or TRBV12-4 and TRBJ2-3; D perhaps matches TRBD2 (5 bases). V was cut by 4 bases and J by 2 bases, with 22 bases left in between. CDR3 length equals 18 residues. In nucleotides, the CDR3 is TGTGCCAGCAGTTCCCTGGGGAGCGAAGACCATTACACAGATACGCAGTATTTT. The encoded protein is CASSSLGSEDHYTDTQYF.

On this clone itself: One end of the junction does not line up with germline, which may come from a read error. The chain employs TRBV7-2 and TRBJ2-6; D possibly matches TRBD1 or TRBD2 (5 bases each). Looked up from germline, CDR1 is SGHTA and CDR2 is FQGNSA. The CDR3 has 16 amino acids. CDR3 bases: TGTGCCAGCATCTTATCGACTGGAGGTGGGGCCAACTTCCTGACTTTC. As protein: CASILSTGGGANFLTF.

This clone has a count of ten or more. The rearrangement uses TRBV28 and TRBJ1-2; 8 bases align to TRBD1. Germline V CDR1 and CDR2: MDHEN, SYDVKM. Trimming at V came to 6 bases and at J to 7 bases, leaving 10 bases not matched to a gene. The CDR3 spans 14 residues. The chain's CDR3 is CASRIPGGASGYTF. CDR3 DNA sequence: TGTGCCAGCAGGATCCCAGGGGGCGCTTCTGGCTACACCTTC.

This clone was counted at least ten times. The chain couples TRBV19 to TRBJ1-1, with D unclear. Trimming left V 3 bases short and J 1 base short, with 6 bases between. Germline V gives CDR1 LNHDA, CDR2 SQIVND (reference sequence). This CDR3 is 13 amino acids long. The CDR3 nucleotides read TGTGCCAGTAGTATTTGGGGGAACACTGAAGCTTTCTTT. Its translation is CASSIWGNTEAFF.

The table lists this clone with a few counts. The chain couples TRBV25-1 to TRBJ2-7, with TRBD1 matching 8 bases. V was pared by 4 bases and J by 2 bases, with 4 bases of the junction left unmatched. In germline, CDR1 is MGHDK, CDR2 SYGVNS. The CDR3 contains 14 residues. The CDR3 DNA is TGTGCCAGCAGTGCCCTGACAGGGGCCTACGAGCAGTACTTC. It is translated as CASSALTGAYEQYF.

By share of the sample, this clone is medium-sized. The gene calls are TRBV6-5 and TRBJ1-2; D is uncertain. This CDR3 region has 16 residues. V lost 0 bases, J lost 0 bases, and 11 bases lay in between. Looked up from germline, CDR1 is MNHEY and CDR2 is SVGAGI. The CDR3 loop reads CASSYSGVKANYGYTF. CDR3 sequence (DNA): TGTGCCAGCAGTTACTCGGGTGTGAAAGCTAACTATGGCTACACCTTC.

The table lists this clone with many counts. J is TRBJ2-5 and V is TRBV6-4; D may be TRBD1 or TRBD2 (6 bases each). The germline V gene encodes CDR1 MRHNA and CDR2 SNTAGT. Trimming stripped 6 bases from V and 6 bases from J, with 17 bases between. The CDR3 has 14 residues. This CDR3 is CASSAPGGLKTQYF. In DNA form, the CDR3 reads TGTGCCAGCAGCGCCCCTGGGGGGCTTAAGACCCAGTACTTC.

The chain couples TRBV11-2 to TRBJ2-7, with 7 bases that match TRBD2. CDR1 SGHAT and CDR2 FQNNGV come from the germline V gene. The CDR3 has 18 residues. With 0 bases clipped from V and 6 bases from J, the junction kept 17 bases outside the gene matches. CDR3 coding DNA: TGTGCCAGCAGCTTAGATTCTTGGCTAGCGGCGACCGGCATCGAGCAGTACTTC. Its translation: CASSLDSWLAATGIEQYF. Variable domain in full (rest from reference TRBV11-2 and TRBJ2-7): EAGVAQSPRYKIIEKRQSVAFWCNPISGHATLYWYQQILGQGPKLLIQFQNNGVVDDSQLPKDRFSAERLKGVDSTLKIQPAKLEDSAVYLCASSLDSWLAATGIEQYFGPGTRLTVT.

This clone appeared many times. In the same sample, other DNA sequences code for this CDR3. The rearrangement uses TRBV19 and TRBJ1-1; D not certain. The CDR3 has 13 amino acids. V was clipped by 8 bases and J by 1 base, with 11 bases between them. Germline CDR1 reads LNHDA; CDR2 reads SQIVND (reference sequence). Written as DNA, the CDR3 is TGTGCCAGTTTTGACGGACCGAACACTGAAGCTTTCTTT. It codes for CASFDGPNTEAFF.

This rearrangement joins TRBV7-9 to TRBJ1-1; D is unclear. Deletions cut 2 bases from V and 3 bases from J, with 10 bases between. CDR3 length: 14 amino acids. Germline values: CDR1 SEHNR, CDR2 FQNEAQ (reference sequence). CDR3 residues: CASSLLGSYTEAFF. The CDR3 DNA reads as TGTGCCAGCAGCTTACTGGGGAGCTACACTGAAGCTTTCTTT. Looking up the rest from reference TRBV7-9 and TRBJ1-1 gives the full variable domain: DTGVSQNPRHKITKRGQNVTFRCDPISEHNRLYWYRQTLGQGPEFLTYFQNEAQLEKSRLLSDRFSAERPKGSFSTLEIQRTEQGDSAMYLCASSLLGSYTEAFFGQGTRLTVV.

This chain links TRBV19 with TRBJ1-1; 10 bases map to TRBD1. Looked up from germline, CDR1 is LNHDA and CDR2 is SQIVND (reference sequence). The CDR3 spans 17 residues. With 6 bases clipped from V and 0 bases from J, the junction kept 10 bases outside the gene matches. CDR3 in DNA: TGTGCCAGTAGACCCCGGGACAGGGGCGAGATGAACACTGAAGCTTTCTTT. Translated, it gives CASRPRDRGEMNTEAFF.

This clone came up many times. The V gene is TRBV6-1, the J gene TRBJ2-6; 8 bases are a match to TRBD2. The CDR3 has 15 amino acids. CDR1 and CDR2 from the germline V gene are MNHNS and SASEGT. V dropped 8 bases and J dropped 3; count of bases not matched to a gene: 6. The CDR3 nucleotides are TGTGCCAGCCCGGCGGGGGGCGGTGGGGCCAACGTCCTGACTTTC. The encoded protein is CASPAGGGGANVLTF.

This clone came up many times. CDR3 loop: CAIRDSSNYGYTF. DNA of the CDR3: TGTGCCATTCGGGACAGCTCTAACTATGGCTACACCTTC. The chain joins TRBV10-3 to TRBJ1-2; 7 bases agree with TRBD1. V lost 9 bases to trimming and J lost 0 bases; unmatched junction nucleotides: 4. CDR3 length equals 13 residues. Germline V CDR1 and CDR2: ENHRY, SYGVKD.

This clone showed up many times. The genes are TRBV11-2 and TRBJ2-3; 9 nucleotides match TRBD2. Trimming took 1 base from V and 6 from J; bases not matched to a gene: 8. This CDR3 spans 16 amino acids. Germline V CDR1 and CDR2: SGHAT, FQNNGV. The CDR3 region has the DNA TGTGCCAGCAGCTTAGGTGCGGGAGGGCCGTGGGATACGCAGTATTTT. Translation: CASSLGAGGPWDTQYF.

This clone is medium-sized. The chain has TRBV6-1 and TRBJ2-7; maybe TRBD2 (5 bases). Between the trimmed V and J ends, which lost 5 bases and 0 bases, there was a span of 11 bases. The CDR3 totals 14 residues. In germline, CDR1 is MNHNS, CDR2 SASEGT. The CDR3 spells CASSPRVSSYEQYF. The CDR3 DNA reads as TGTGCCAGCAGTCCGCGGGTAAGCTCCTACGAGCAGTACTTC.

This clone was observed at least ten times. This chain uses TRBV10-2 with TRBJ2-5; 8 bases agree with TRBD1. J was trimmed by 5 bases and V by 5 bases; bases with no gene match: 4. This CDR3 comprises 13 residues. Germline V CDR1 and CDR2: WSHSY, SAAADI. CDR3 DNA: TGCGCCAGCAGTCCACAGGGGGGTGAGACCCAGTACTTC. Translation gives CASSPQGGETQYF.

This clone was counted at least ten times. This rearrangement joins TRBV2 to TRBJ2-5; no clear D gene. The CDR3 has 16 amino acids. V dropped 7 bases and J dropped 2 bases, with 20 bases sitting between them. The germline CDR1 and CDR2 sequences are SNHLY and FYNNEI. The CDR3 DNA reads TGTGCCAGCACCCCAGGAGAGTTATCGATTCAAGAGACCCAGTACTTC. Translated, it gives CASTPGELSIQETQYF.

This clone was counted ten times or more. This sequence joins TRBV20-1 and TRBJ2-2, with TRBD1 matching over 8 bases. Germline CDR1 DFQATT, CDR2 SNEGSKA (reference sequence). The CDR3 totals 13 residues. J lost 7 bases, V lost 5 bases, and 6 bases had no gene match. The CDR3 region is CSARQGAGGELFF. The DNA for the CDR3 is TGCAGTGCTCGCCAGGGGGCGGGCGGGGAGCTGTTTTTT.

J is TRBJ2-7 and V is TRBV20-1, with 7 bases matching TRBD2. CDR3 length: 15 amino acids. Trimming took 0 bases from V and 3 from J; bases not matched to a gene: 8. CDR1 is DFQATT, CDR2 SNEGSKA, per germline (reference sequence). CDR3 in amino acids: CSARDYSGTHYEQYF. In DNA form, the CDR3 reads TGCAGTGCTAGAGATTACAGCGGGACCCACTACGAGCAGTACTTC.

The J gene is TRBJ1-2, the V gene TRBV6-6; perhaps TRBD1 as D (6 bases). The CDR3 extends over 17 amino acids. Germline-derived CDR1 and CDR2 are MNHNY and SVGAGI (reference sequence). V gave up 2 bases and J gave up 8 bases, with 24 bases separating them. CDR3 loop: CASSYGASGQGTWGYTF. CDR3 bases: TGTGCCAGCAGTTACGGAGCCTCTGGGCAGGGGACTTGGGGCTACACCTTC.

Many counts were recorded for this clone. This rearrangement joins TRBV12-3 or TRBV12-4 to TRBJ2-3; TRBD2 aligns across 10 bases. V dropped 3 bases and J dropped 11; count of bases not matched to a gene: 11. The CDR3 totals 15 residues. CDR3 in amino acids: CASSLSSGGSFGQYF. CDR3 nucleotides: TGTGCCAGCAGTTTGTCTAGCGGGGGCTCCTTTGGGCAGTATTTT.

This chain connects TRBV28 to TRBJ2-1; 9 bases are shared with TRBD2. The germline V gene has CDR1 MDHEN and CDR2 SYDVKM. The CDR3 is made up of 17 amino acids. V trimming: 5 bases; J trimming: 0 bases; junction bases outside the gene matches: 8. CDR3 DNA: TGTGCCAGCAGTAGTAGCGGGAGAGGTGGCTCCTACAATGAGCAGTTCTTC. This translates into CASSSSGRGGSYNEQFF. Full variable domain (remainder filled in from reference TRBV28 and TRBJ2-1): DVKVTQSSRYLVKRTGEKVFLECVQDMDHENMFWYRQDPGLGLRLIYFSYDVKMKEKGDIPEGYSVSREKKERFSLILESASTNQTSMYLCASSSSGRGGSYNEQFFGPGTRLTVL.

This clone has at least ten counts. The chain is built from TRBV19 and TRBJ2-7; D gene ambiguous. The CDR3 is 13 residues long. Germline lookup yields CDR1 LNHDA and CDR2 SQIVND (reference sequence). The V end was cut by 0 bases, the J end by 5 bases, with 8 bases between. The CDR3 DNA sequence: TGTGCCAGTAGTATAGATAAAGGGCACGAGCAGTACTTC. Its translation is CASSIDKGHEQYF.

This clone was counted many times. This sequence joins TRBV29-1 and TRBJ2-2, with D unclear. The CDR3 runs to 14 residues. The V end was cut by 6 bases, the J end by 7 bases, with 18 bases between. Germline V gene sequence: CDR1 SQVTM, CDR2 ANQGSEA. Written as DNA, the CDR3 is TGCAGCGTGGCCGGATCAGACGCGAGCGGGGAGCTGTTTTTT. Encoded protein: CSVAGSDASGELFF.

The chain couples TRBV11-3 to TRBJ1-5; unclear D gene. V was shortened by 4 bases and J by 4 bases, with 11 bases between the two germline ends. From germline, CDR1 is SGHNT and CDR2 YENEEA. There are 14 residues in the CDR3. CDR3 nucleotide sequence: TGTGCCAGCAGCTCCTGTGAAAGGAATCAGCCCCAGCATTTT. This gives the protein CASSSCERNQPQHF.